The present T cell receptor (beta chain) was sequenced within a study of T cell changes during pregnancy in multiple sclerosis. The protocol was immunoSEQ multiplex PCR, while the TCRdb copy is restricted to in-frame clones and leaves out a portion. The sample gives 15,000 to 20,000 clones, 88% of which show up once; approximately 5% is in the top ten. This material consisted of CD8+ T cells from peripheral blood mononuclear cells, taken after pregnancy. This receptor was taken from a female donor in good health, enrolled as a control in a pregnancy study.

The CDR3 sequence is CASTNLAGGLTDTQYF. CDR3 nucleotides: TGTGCCAGCACAAACCTGGCGGGGGGGCTCACAGATACGCAGTATTTT. The chain couples TRBV27 to TRBJ2-3; TRBD2 aligns across 9 bases. V lost 7 bases and J lost 2; bases outside the gene matches: 10. Germline V lookup: CDR1 MNHEY, CDR2 SMNVEV (reference sequence). The CDR3 has 16 residues.